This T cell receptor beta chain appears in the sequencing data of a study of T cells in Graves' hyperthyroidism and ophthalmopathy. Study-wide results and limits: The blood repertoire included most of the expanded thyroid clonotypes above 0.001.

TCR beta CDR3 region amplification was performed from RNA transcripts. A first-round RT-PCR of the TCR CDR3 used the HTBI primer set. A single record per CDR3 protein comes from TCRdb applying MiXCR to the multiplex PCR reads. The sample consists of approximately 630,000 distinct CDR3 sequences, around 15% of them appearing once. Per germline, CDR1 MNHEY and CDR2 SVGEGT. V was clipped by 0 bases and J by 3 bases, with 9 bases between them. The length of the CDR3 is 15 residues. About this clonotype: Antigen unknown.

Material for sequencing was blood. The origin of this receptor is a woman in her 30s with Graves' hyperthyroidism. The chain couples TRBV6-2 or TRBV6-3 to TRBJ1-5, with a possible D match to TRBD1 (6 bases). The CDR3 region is CASSYSGGYNQPQHF. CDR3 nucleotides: TGTGCCAGCAGTTACTCAGGGGGTTACAATCAGCCCCAGCATTTT.